This paragraph reports one TCR beta chain. These data belong to a study of blood T cell repertoires in COVID-19. The CDR3 sequence is 17 residues long. Germline assignment: CDR1 KGHDR and CDR2 SFDVKD. Unmatched junction bases numbered 13, after V lost 3 bases and J lost 7 bases. Libraries were prepared by immunoSEQ multiplex PCR; TCRdb keeps only in-frame clonotypes and omits some of them. The table records roughly 190,000 clones, over 80% of them present only once. J is TRBJ2-1 and V is TRBV24-1, with 8 bases identical to TRBD2. The source material was peripheral blood. The origin of this receptor is a woman in her 40s with acute or convalescent COVID-19. The CDR3 bases are TGTGCCACCAGTGATCGACTGGCTAGCGGGCGAAGAAATGAGCAGTTCTTC. Translated: CATSDRLASGRRNEQFF.